One and the same sample provided the 28 T cell receptor beta chains below, sequenced in a study of a mutant IDH1 vaccine in newly diagnosed glioma. For these TCRs, the target antigens are not known. Profiling relied on immunoSEQ multiplex PCR, and the TCRdb table lists in-frame clones only, not all of them. The sample carries 57,000 or so clones, about 80% recorded once. The time point: week 11, during vaccination. Vaccinated patients received 300 ug of mutant IDH1 20-mer peptide per dose, with topical imiquimod. Sequencing used PBMCs, obtained from a glioma patient whose treatment included an IDH1 peptide vaccine. These receptors were taken from a man in his thirties or forties with glioma.

The V call is TRBV30, the J call TRBJ2-1; 8 positions agree with TRBD1. The junction had 10 bases not matched to a gene; V was cut back by 0 bases and J by 6 bases. Germline CDR1 and CDR2: GTSNPN and SVGIG (reference sequence). The CDR3 sequence is 16 residues long. The CDR3 loop reads CAWSVLYRGRTNEQFF. For the CDR3, the DNA is TGTGCCTGGAGTGTGCTCTACAGGGGGAGAACCAATGAGCAGTTCTTC.

The rearrangement joins TRBV13 to TRBJ2-1; 7 bases are a match to TRBD2. Germline V gene sequence: CDR1 PRHDT, CDR2 FYEKMQ (reference sequence). This CDR3 contains 16 residues. The V segment lost 5 bases and the J segment 1 base; nucleotides outside the gene matches: 8. CDR3 residues: CASSGRGAGSYNEQFF. Here the CDR3 DNA reads TGTGCCAGCAGCGGAAGGGGAGCGGGATCCTACAATGAGCAGTTCTTC.

The table lists this clone with a count of one. The rearrangement joins TRBV7-6 to TRBJ2-3; either TRBD1 or TRBD2 may fit D (5 bases each). This CDR3 has 14 residues. V lost 3 bases to trimming and J lost 10 bases, with 17 bases between them. Germline CDR1 SGHVS, CDR2 FNYEAQ. CDR3 in amino acids: CASSLNGAGDSQYF. CDR3 sequence (DNA): TGTGCCAGCAGCTTGAACGGGGCAGGTGATTCGCAGTATTTT.

V is TRBV7-9 and J is TRBJ2-3; D gene ambiguous. V shed 8 bases and J shed 3 bases, with 15 bases lying between them. Germline assignment: CDR1 SEHNR and CDR2 FQNEAQ (reference sequence). The CDR3 spans 14 residues. The CDR3 loop reads CASGRRAPTDTQYF. DNA of the CDR3: TGTGCCAGCGGTAGACGGGCCCCGACAGATACGCAGTATTTT.

This clone was detected once. This chain joins TRBV4-1 and TRBJ2-7; 11 bases fit TRBD2. V was pared by 0 bases and J by 1 base, with 8 bases of the junction left unmatched. Germline V gives CDR1 MGHRA, CDR2 YSYEKL. The CDR3 sequence is 18 residues long. Here the CDR3 DNA reads TGCGCCAGCAGCCAAGAGAGGTCGCTAGCGGGAGGTTCCTACGAGCAGTACTTC. Protein product: CASSQERSLAGGSYEQYF.

This clone was counted a few times. The gene calls are TRBV6-1 and TRBJ2-2, with D perhaps given as TRBD1 or TRBD2 (5 bases each). V lost 3 bases and J lost 5, with 10 bases in between. Germline assignment: CDR1 MNHNS and CDR2 SASEGT. The CDR3 is 14 amino acids. For the CDR3, the DNA is TGTGCCAGCAGTGACTATGGGGGAACCGGGGAGCTGTTTTTT. Its translation is CASSDYGGTGELFF.

J is TRBJ1-5 and V is TRBV2; D is ambiguous. Germline V CDR1 and CDR2: SNHLY, FYNNEI. V shed 6 bases and J shed 3 bases, with 12 bases lying between them. There are 14 residues in the CDR3. The CDR3 DNA reads TGTGCCAGCAGCTTGAGCCGAAACAATCAGCCCCAGCATTTT. Amino acid sequence: CASSLSRNNQPQHF.

The chain couples TRBV5-1 to TRBJ2-7; 8 nucleotides match TRBD1. The CDR3 is 14 residues long. Per the germline V gene, CDR1 is SGHRS and CDR2 is YFSETQ. V was clipped by 4 bases and J by 7 bases; unmatched bases: 10. The CDR3 here is CASSQGQVWGEQYF. CDR3 nucleotides: TGCGCCAGCAGCCAGGGACAGGTCTGGGGAGAGCAGTACTTC.

The rearrangement uses TRBV5-1 and TRBJ2-1; TRBD2 matches at 10 bases. J was trimmed by 7 bases and V by 1 base; bases with no gene match: 8. The germline V gene has CDR1 SGHRS and CDR2 YFSETQ. This CDR3 spans 16 amino acids. CDR3 DNA sequence: TGCGCCAGCAGCTTGACTAGCGGGGCCGCGGGGAATGAGCAGTTCTTC. Amino acid sequence: CASSLTSGAAGNEQFF.

The rearrangement joins TRBV7-9 to TRBJ1-1; 10 bases align to TRBD1. CDR1 is SEHNR and CDR2 is FQNEAQ in the germline V gene (reference sequence). V lost 3 bases, J lost 7 bases, and 8 bases stayed unmatched. The CDR3 extends over 15 amino acids. Here the CDR3 reads CASSFRAGTGVEAFF. CDR3 nucleotide sequence: TGTGCCAGCAGCTTCCGGGCCGGGACAGGGGTTGAAGCTTTCTTT.

The chain combines TRBV11-2 with TRBJ2-1; unclear D gene. This CDR3 has 13 amino acids. Trimming left V 0 bases short and J 4 bases short, with 4 bases between. The germline V gene has CDR1 SGHAT and CDR2 FQNNGV. CDR3 nucleotide sequence: TGTGCCAGCAGCTTAGAGAGGTACAATGAGCAGTTCTTC. It translates to CASSLERYNEQFF.

The J gene is TRBJ2-1, the V gene TRBV30, with 8 bases lining up with TRBD2. Germline V gene lookup returns CDR1 GTSNPN and CDR2 SVGIG (reference sequence). Trimming cost V 4 bases and J 0 bases; bases outside gene matches: 2. The CDR3 totals 14 residues. DNA of the CDR3: TGTGCCTGGATCAGCGGGAGCTCCTACAATGAGCAGTTCTTC. Protein sequence: CAWISGSSYNEQFF.

The J gene is TRBJ2-7, the V gene TRBV19; D might be TRBD2 (6 bases). The V end lost 8 bases, the J end lost 1 base, and 15 bases lay between the germline ends. Germline CDR1 and CDR2: LNHDA and SQIVND (reference sequence). CDR3 length equals 14 residues. CDR3 loop: CASRPMRGSYEQYF. CDR3 nucleotides: TGTGCCAGTCGGCCCATGCGGGGTTCCTACGAGCAGTACTTC.

This clone showed up just a few times. The rearrangement links TRBV4-1 to TRBJ2-1; D remains unclear. This CDR3 spans 13 amino acids. V was cut by 1 base and J by 4 bases, with 5 bases left in between. Germline V gives CDR1 MGHRA, CDR2 YSYEKL. CDR3 amino acids: CASSQGEYNEQFF. In DNA form, the CDR3 reads TGCGCCAGCAGCCAAGGGGAATACAATGAGCAGTTCTTC.

The chain has TRBV30 and TRBJ2-7, with a weak D call TRBD2 (6 bases). The length of the CDR3 is 10 residues. Germline CDR1 GTSNPN, CDR2 SVGIG (reference sequence). The germline V and J ends were trimmed by 7 bases and 3 bases, with 7 bases remaining between them. CDR3 residues: CASGLYEQYF. For the CDR3, the DNA is TGTGCCTCGGGACTCTACGAGCAGTACTTC.

The chain employs TRBV6-1 and TRBJ2-7; the D gene could be TRBD1 or TRBD2 (5 bases each). V was trimmed by 1 base and J by 1 base, leaving 17 bases between them. Germline values: CDR1 MNHNS, CDR2 SASEGT. The CDR3 length is 17 residues. In DNA, the CDR3 is TGTGCCAGCAGTGAAGTGGTGGGGGACGGTAGATCCTACGAGCAGTACTTC. This codes for CASSEVVGDGRSYEQYF.

The chain combines TRBV5-4 with TRBJ2-2; 7 bases fit TRBD1. The CDR3 length is 16 residues. Germline values: CDR1 SGHNT, CDR2 YYREEE (reference sequence). With 4 bases clipped from V and 3 bases from J, the junction kept 9 bases outside the gene matches. DNA for the CDR3: TGTGCCAGCAGCCCGAAGGGGGCGTCGGACACCGGGGAGCTGTTTTTT. Amino acids: CASSPKGASDTGELFF.

The chain couples TRBV2 to TRBJ2-1, with a possible D match to TRBD2 (6 bases). Germline assignment: CDR1 SNHLY and CDR2 FYNNEI. The CDR3 is 12 residues long. V lost 4 bases, J lost 8 bases, and 9 bases lay in between. CDR3 protein: CASSVGGDEQFF. The CDR3 DNA reads TGTGCCAGCAGTGTGGGCGGGGATGAGCAGTTCTTC.

In regard to this clone: The junction departs from germline at one end; a sequencing error may be responsible. The same CDR3 arises from other DNA sequences in this sample as well. This chain uses TRBV19 with TRBJ2-6; D is possibly TRBD1 (5 bases). Per the germline V gene, CDR1 is LNHDA and CDR2 is SQIVND (reference sequence). This CDR3 is built from 18 residues. Written as DNA, the CDR3 is TGTGCCAGTAGTATACCTGGACGCAGGACCTCTGGGGCCAATGTCCTGACTTTC. Its translation is CASSIPGRRTSGANVLTF.

The chain carries TRBV9 and TRBJ1-5; D remains unclear. CDR1 SGDLS and CDR2 YYNGEE come from the germline V gene. This CDR3 contains 14 residues. Trimming took off 2 bases at V and 5 bases at J, with 11 bases between the two ends. DNA of the CDR3: TGTGCCAGCAGCGTTACTGGGCGGGATCAGCCCCAGCATTTT. Residues: CASSVTGRDQPQHF. Filled out from reference TRBV9 and TRBJ1-5, the complete variable domain reads DSGVTQTPKHLITATGQRVTLRCSPRSGDLSVYWYQQSLDQGLQFLIQYYNGEERAKGNILERFSAQQFPDLHSELNLSSLELGDSALYFCASSVTGRDQPQHFGDGTRLSIL.

V gene TRBV16 combines with J gene TRBJ1-1; TRBD1 aligns across 7 bases. V lost 4 bases, J lost 8 bases, and 7 bases stayed unmatched. CDR3 length: 13 amino acids. Germline V gene data show CDR1 as KGHSY and CDR2 as FQNENV. The CDR3 DNA reads as TGTGCCAGCAGCCCACAACTGACAGGGGAAGCTTTCTTT. It encodes CASSPQLTGEAFF.

This chain joins TRBV7-6 and TRBJ2-7; the D gene is possibly TRBD1 (5 bases). Germline V gene lookup returns CDR1 SGHVS and CDR2 FNYEAQ. The CDR3 totals 15 residues. V lost 1 base and J lost 3, with 13 bases in between. The CDR3, as DNA: TGTGCCAGCAGCTTAGAGCAGGGTATAGTCTACGAGCAGTACTTC. Encoded protein: CASSLEQGIVYEQYF.

The V call is TRBV6-1, the J call TRBJ2-1; 10 bases are shared with TRBD2. CDR3 size: 14 residues. V lost 5 bases, J lost 10 bases, and 8 bases stayed unmatched. Germline CDR1 is MNHNS and CDR2 is SASEGT. Here the CDR3 reads CASSPLAGGQEQFF. DNA for the CDR3: TGTGCCAGCAGTCCATTAGCGGGAGGACAGGAGCAGTTCTTC.

This clone was seen a single time. The V call is TRBV5-1, the J call TRBJ2-3; D might be TRBD1 (6 bases). The ends were cut back, 6 bases at V and 2 bases at J, with 10 bases in the middle. The CDR3 loop spans 13 amino acids. From germline, CDR1 is SGHRS and CDR2 YFSETQ. The CDR3 loop reads CASIQGSTDTQYF. CDR3 nucleotides: TGCGCCAGCATCCAGGGGTCCACAGATACGCAGTATTTT.

V is TRBV9 and J is TRBJ1-2; TRBD1 agrees at 12 bases. CDR1 and CDR2 (germline): SGDLS, YYNGEE. The CDR3 runs 15 residues. Germline trimming cut 1 base from V and 7 bases from J; bases unmatched to any gene: 5. The CDR3 DNA reads as TGTGCCAGCAGCGTATCCGGGACAGGGGGCATTGGCTACACCTTC. It encodes CASSVSGTGGIGYTF.

This clone showed up just once. The chain recombines TRBV30 with TRBJ1-4; D perhaps matches TRBD1 (5 bases). CDR1 and CDR2 (germline): GTSNPN, SVGIG (reference sequence). V lost 2 bases and J lost 5, with 12 bases in between. The CDR3 sequence is 14 residues long. The CDR3 region has the DNA TGTGCCTGGAGTATACGGGGGGTGAATGAAAAACTGTTTTTT. This codes for CAWSIRGVNEKLFF.

V is TRBV5-4 and J is TRBJ1-1, with 10 nucleotides matching TRBD1. The trim removed 3 bases at V and 1 base at J, leaving 0 bases unmatched. The CDR3 totals 14 residues. CDR1 SGHNT and CDR2 YYREEE come from the germline V gene (reference sequence). The CDR3 region has the DNA TGTGCCAGCAGCTGGGACAGGGGGAACACTGAAGCTTTCTTT. It codes for CASSWDRGNTEAFF.

The J gene is TRBJ1-5, the V gene TRBV7-8; D is unclear. Trimming cost V 0 bases and J 12 bases, with 12 bases left between them. The CDR3 covers 13 residues. Germline CDR1 and CDR2: SGHVS and FQNEAQ. CDR3 coding DNA: TGTGCCAGCAGCTTAGCGGCCCTCGGGGACCAGCATTTT. This gives the protein CASSLAALGDQHF.